This T cell receptor beta chain appears in the sequencing data of a study of blood T cell repertoires in COVID-19. As originally analysed: Estimation of nucleated cell counts was performed using reference gene primer amplification. The assay was immunoSEQ multiplex PCR, and TCRdb's table has in-frame clones only and misses some. V, J and clone size derive from that table, while D and trimming were established from the DNA sequence. The sample lists around 300,000 clones, more than 85% occurring once. CDR3 size: 16 residues. Germline lookup yields CDR1 LNHDA and CDR2 SQIVND (reference sequence). With V trimmed by 6 bases and J by 5 bases, 8 bases remained unmatched. This clone was observed a single time.

V and J are TRBV19 and TRBJ2-6, with 9 bases fitting TRBD1. Sequencing input: peripheral blood. This receptor was identified in a woman under 40 with COVID-19, enrolled during active disease. CDR3 residues: CASSSRQGGRANVLTF. CDR3 nucleotide sequence: TGTGCCAGTAGCAGCAGACAGGGGGGGAGGGCCAACGTCCTGACTTTC.